This T cell receptor beta chain originates from a study of cytomegalovirus exposure and HLA in healthy donors. The germline V gene encodes CDR1 SGHTA and CDR2 FQGTGA. The germline V and J ends were trimmed by 5 bases and 5 bases, with 12 bases remaining between them. CDR3 length: 13 residues. The PCR employed 60 Vbeta primers together with 13 Jbeta primers. Using immunoSEQ multiplex PCR, the repertoire was profiled, and TCRdb retains in-frame clones only, with some absent. The sample includes roughly 98,000 clones, approximately 74% of them seen just once. V gene TRBV7-3 combines with J gene TRBJ1-1, with D maybe TRBD1 (6 bases). The specimen was PBMCs. The sequence was obtained from a female donor in good health and CMV-seropositive. The CDR3 sequence: CASSEWGQTEAFF. The DNA for the CDR3 is TGTGCCAGCAGCGAATGGGGGCAAACTGAAGCTTTCTTT.